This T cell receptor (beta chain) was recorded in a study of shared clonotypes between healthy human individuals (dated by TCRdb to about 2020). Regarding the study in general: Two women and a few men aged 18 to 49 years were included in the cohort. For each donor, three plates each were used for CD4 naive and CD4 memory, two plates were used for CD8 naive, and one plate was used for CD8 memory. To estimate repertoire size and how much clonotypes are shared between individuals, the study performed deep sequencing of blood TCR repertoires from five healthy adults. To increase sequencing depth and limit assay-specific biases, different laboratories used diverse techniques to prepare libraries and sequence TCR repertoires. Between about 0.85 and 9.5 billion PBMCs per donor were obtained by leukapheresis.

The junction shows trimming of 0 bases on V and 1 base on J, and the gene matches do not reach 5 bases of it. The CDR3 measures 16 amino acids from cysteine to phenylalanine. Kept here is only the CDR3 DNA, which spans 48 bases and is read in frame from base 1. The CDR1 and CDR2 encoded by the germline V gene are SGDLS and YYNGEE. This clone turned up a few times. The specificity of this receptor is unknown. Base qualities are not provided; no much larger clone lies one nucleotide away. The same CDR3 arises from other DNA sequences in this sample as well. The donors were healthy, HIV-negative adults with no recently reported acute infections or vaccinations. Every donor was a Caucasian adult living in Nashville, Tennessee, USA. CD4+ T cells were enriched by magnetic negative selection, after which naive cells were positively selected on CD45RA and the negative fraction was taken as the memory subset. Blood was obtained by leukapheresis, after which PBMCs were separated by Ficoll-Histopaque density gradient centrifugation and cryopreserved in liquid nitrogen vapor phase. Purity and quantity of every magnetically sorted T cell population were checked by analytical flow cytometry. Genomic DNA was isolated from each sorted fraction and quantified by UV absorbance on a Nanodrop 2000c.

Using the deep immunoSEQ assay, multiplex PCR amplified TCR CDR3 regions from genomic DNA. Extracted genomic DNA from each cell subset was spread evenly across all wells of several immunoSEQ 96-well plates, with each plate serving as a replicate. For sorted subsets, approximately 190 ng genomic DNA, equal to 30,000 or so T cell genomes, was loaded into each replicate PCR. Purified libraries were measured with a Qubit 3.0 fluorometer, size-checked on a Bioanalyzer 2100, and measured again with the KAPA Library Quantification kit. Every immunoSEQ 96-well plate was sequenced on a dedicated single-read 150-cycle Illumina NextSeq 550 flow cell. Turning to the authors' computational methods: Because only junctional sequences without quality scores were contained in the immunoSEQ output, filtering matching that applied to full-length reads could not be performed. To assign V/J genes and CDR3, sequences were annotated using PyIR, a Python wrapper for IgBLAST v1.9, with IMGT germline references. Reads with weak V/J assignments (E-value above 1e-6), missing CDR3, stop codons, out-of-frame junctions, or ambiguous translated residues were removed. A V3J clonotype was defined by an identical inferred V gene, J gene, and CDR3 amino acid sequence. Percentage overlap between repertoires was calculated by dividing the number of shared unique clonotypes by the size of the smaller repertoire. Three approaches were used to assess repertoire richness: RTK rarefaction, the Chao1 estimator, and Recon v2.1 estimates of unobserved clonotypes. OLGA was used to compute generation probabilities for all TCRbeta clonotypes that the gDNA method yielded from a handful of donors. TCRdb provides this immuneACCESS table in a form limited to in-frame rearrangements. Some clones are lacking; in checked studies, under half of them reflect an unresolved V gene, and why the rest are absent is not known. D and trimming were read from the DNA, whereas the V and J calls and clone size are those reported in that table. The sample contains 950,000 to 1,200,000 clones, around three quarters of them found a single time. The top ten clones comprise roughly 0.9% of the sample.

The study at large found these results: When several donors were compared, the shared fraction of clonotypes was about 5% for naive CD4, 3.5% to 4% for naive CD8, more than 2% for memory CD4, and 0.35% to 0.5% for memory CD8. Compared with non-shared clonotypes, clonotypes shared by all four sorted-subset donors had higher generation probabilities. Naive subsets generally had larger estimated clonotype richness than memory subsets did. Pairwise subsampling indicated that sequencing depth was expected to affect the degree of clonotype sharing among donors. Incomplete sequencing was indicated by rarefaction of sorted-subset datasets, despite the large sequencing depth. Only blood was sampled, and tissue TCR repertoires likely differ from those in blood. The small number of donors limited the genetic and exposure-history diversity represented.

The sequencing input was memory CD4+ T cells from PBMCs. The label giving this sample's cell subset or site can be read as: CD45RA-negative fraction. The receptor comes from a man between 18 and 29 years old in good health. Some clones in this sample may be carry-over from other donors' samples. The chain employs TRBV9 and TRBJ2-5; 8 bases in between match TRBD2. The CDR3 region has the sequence CASSVGVAGFQETQYF. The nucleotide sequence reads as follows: TGTGCCAGCAGCGTAGGGGTAGCGGGATTCCAAGAGACCCAGTACTTC.